The present entry profiles one T cell receptor (beta chain) with its context. Antigen: not known. This specimen comes from a study of shared clonotypes between healthy human individuals. Study-wide context: Sampling drew on donors who were a couple of women and a few men aged 18 to 49.

This CDR3 has 15 amino acids. CDR1 and CDR2 (germline): MNHNY, SVGAGI (reference sequence). The V end lost 6 bases, the J end lost 1 base, and 12 bases lay between the germline ends. Overall study findings and caveats: Naive subsets, compared against memory subsets, generally had larger estimated richness values. Among donors, the sharing of clonotypes was expected to be influenced by sequencing depth. Several donors held approximately 5% of naive CD4 clonotypes in common.

Only in-frame clones appear in the TCRdb table, and some are missing; sequencing was by immunoSEQ multiplex PCR. This sample has around 1.1 million clones, with 75% to 80% found just once. Sample: memory CD4+ T cells from PBMCs. Specified subset: CD45RA-negative fraction. This chain links TRBV6-6 with TRBJ2-2, with TRBD1 as a possible D gene (6 bases). This clonotype originated in a man aged 18 to 30 in good health. Some clones in this sample may be carry-over from other donors' samples. The CDR3 DNA reads as TGTGCCAGCAGCCACCGGACAGAGAACACCGGGGAGCTGTTTTTT. Translated, it gives CASSHRTENTGELFF.